The clone carrying this T cell receptor beta chain was seen more than once but under ten times. These data belong to a study of blood T cell repertoires in COVID-19. Sequencing used immunoSEQ multiplex PCR; TCRdb keeps in-frame clones, though not all of them. The sample holds about 210,000 clones, over 80% seen once. Per the germline V gene, CDR1 is MNHEY and CDR2 is SVGAGI. The CDR3 is made up of 15 amino acids. Between the trimmed V and J ends, which lost 0 bases and 3 bases, there was a span of 8 bases. The chain couples TRBV6-5 to TRBJ2-2; the D is unclear. This clonotype was obtained from a man younger than 35 with acute COVID-19. Sequencing used PBMCs or T cells enriched from blood (not recorded which). The CDR3 here is CASSYSRRYTGELFF. CDR3 DNA sequence: TGTGCCAGCAGTTACTCGAGGCGCTACACCGGGGAGCTGTTTTTT.